The clone carrying this T cell receptor (beta chain) was observed a single time. The target antigen is unknown. This entry comes from a study of cytomegalovirus exposure and HLA in healthy donors. General study points: Apparent HLA restriction characterized most CMV-associated TCR beta chains in a later analysis. In a later analysis, an Asian-associated ancestry cluster reportedly showed fewer N-insertions than the roughly 700-donor mean.

Healthy people donating bone marrow made up the donors. Germline-derived CDR1 and CDR2 are SGHAT and FQNNGV. Trimming removed 2 bases at V and 3 bases at J, with 22 bases between. The CDR3 spans 18 residues. A multiplex PCR was run with 60 Vbeta primers and 13 Jbeta primers. The method was immunoSEQ multiplex PCR; TCRdb's version includes in-frame clones alone and lacks a portion of them. The table has some 220,000 clones, around 89% seen once. V is TRBV11-2 and J is TRBJ1-1; D is possibly TRBD1 (5 bases). The sample taken for sequencing was PBMCs. The receptor was derived from a woman aged 18-29 years in good health and CMV-seronegative. The CDR3 protein is CASSLRARDSSLHTEAFF. CDR3 DNA sequence: TGTGCCAGCAGCTTACGAGCCCGGGACTCTTCTCTCCACACTGAAGCTTTCTTT.